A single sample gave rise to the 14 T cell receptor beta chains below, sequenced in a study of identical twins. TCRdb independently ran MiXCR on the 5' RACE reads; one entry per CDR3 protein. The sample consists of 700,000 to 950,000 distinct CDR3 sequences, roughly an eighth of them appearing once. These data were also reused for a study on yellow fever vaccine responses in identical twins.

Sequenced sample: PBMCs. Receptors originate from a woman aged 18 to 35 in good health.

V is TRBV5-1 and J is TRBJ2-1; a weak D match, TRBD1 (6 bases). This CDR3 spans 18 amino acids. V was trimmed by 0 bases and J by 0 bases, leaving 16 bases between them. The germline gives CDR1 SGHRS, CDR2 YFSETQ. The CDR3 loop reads CASSLAGQIMSSYNEQFF. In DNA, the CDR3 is TGCGCCAGCAGCTTGGCGGGACAAATTATGAGCTCCTACAATGAGCAGTTCTTC.

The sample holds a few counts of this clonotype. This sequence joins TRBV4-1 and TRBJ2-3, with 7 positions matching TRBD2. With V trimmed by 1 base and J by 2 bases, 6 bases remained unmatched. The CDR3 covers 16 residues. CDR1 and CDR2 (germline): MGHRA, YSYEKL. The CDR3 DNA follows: TGCGCCAGCAGCCAAGTAGAGCGGGGTTTCACAGATACGCAGTATTTT. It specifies CASSQVERGFTDTQYF.

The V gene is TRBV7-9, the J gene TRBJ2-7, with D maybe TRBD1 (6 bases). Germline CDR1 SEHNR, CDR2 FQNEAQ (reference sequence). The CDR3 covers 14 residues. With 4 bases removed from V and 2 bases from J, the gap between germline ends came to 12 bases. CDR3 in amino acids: CASSSWTAPYEQYF. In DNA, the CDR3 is TGTGCCAGCAGCTCCTGGACAGCACCCTACGAGCAGTACTTC.

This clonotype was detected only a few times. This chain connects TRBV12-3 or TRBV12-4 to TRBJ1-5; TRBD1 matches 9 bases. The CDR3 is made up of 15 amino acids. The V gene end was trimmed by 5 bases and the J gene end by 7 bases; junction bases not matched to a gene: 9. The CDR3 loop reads CASSRAGTGYQPQHF. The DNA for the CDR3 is TGTGCCAGCAGTCGGGCCGGGACAGGGTACCAGCCCCAGCATTTT.

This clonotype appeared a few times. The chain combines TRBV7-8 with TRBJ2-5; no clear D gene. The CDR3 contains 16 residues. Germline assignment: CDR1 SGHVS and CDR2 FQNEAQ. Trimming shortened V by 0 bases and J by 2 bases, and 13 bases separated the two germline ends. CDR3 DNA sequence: TGTGCCAGCAGCTTAGCGCTGGCGGTAAGACAAGAGACCCAGTACTTC. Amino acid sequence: CASSLALAVRQETQYF.

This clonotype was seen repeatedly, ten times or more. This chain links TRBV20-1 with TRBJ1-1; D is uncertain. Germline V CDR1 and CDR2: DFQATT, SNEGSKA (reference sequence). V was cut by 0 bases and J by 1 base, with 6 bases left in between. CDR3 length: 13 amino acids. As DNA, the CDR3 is TGCAGTGCTAGAGATTACAAGAACACTGAAGCTTTCTTT. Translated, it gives CSARDYKNTEAFF.

The CDR3 spells CSARVRGGEISLGYTF. The DNA for the CDR3 is TGCAGTGCTAGAGTTAGAGGGGGCGAGATTTCTTTGGGCTACACCTTC. The chain links TRBV20-1 to TRBJ1-2; 7 bases are shared with TRBD1. The germline CDR1 and CDR2 sequences are DFQATT and SNEGSKA (reference sequence). J lost 8 bases, V lost 1 base, and 16 bases had no gene match. This CDR3 comprises 16 residues.

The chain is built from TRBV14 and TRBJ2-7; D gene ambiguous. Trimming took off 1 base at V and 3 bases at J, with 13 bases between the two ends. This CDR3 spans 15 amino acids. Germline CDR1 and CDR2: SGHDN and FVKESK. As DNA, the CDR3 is TGTGCCAGCAGCCAAGGATTGAGTCGGAACTACGAGCAGTACTTC. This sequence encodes CASSQGLSRNYEQYF.

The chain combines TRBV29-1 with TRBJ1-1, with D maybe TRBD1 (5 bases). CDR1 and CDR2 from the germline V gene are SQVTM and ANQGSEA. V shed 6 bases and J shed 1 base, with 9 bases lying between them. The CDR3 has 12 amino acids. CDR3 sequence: CSVRGPNTEAFF. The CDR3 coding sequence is TGCAGCGTGCGGGGACCGAACACTGAAGCTTTCTTT. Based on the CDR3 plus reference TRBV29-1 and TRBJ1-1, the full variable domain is SAVISQKPSRDICQRGTSLTIQCQVDSQVTMMFWYRQQPGQSLTLIATANQGSEATYESGFVIDKFPISRPNLTFSTLTVSNMSPEDSSIYLCSVRGPNTEAFFGQGTRLTVV.

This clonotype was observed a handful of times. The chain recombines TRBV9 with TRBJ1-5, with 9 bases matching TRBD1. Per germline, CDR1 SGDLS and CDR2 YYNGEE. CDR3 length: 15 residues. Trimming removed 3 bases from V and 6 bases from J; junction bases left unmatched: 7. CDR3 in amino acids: CASSEGQGRGQPQHF. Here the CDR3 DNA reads TGTGCCAGCAGCGAAGGACAGGGGCGGGGTCAGCCCCAGCATTTT.

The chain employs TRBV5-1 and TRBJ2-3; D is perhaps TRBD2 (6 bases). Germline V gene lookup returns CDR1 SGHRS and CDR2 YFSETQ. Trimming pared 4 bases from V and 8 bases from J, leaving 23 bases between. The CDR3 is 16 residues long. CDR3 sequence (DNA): TGCGCCAGCAGCATAAACCGGGAGCAACCGAGGGGTACGCAGTATTTT. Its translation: CASSINREQPRGTQYF.

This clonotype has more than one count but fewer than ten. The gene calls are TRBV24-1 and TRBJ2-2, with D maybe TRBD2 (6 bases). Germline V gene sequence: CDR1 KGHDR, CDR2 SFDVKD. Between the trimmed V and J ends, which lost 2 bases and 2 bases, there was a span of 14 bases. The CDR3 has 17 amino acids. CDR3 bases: TGTGCCACCAGTGATTCACGGAGGGAACTAAACACCGGGGAGCTGTTTTTT. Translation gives CATSDSRRELNTGELFF.

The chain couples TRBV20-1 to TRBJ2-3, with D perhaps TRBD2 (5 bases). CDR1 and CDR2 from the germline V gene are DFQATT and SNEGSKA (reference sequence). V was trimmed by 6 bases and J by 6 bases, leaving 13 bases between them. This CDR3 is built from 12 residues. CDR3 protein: CSAPGLYDTQYF. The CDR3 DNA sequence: TGCAGTGCCCCGGGGTTGTATGATACGCAGTATTTT.

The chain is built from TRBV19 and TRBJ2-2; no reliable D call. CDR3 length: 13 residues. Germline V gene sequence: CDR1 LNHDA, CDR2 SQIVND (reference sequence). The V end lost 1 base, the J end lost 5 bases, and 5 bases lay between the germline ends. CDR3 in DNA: TGTGCCAGTAGTATAGCCGTGACCGGGGAGCTGTTTTTT. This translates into CASSIAVTGELFF.